The clone carrying this TCR beta chain occurred once. J lost 2 bases, V lost 6 bases, and 12 bases had no gene match. This CDR3 comprises 18 residues. Then a second PCR, running roughly 7 to 11 cycles, was carried out with a sample-barcoded 5' primer and a J-beta primer mix. Each cDNA molecule was tagged by a template-switch adaptor with 12 random nucleotides. From the 5' RACE reads, TCRdb called clonotypes with MiXCR, one entry per CDR3 protein. The data contain about 680,000 distinct CDR3 sequences, roughly 49% of them singletons. The data stem from a study of blood T cells in healthy people across ages.

The chain is built from TRBV12-3 or TRBV12-4 and TRBJ2-3, with 12 positions matching TRBD2. The sequencing sample was made of blood. This receptor was obtained from a woman aged 55-70 years in good health. The chain's CDR3 is CASRYLAGGPGFTDTQYF. The CDR3 DNA is TGTGCCAGCAGATACCTAGCGGGAGGGCCGGGATTCACAGATACGCAGTATTTT.